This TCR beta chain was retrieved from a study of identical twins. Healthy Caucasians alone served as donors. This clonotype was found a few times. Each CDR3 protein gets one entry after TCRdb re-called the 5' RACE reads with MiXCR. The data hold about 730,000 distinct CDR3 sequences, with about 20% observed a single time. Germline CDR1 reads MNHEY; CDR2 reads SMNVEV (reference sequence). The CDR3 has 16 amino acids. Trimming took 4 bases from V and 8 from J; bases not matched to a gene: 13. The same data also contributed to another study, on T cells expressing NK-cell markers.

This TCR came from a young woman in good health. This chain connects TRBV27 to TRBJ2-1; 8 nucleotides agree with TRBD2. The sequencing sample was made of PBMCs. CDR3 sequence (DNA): TGTGCCAGCAGTTCCCTAAGCGGGAGTTTCTCGTATGAGCAGTTCTTC. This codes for CASSSLSGSFSYEQFF.